This T cell receptor (beta chain) derives from a study of blood T cell repertoires in COVID-19. Sequencing used immunoSEQ multiplex PCR; TCRdb keeps in-frame clones, though not all of them. The sample holds 110,000 or so clones; 85% are singletons and the top ten take approximately 5%. A Seattle source enrolled patients during active infection and followed them longitudinally. V dropped 5 bases and J dropped 5 bases, with 6 bases sitting between them. CDR3 length: 12 amino acids. CDR1 is SEHNR and CDR2 is FQNEAQ in the germline V gene (reference sequence). This clonotype was obtained from a woman between 55 and 75 years old with COVID-19, enrolled during active disease. The chain links TRBV7-9 to TRBJ2-2; no clear D. The source material was peripheral blood. The CDR3 DNA is TGTGCCAGCAGCCCGAGGACCGGGGAGCTGTTTTTT. This translates into CASSPRTGELFF.